A selection of T cell receptor beta chains follows, all from one sample in a study of blood T cell repertoires in COVID-19. Sequenced by immunoSEQ multiplex PCR; TCRdb stores in-frame clones only, minus some. The sample yields about 43,000 clones, approximately 86% seen once. Sequenced sample: peripheral blood. These receptors all come from a woman of 80 years or more with active COVID-19. CDR3s include the opening cysteine and the closing phenylalanine or tryptophan. A D gene is named only where the DNA matches it firmly. Clone size, where shown, is once, few, many, or a class for clones that have expanded.

J: TRBJ2-7; V: TRBV30; D: .; size: .; DNA: TGTGCCTGGACGGTTCGCGACGAGCAGTACTTC; CDR3: CAWTVRDEQYF
J: TRBJ2-1; V: TRBV7-6; D: TRBD1; size: .; DNA: TGTGCCAGCAGCTCCGCGACAGGGGATCCCTACAATGAGCAGTTCTTC; CDR3: CASSSATGDPYNEQFF
J: TRBJ2-3; V: TRBV6-5; D: .; size: .; DNA: TGTGCCAGCAGAAACAGAGGCACAGATACGCAGTATTTT; CDR3: CASRNRGTDTQYF
J: TRBJ2-7; V: TRBV30; D: TRBD2; size: few; DNA: TGTGCCTGGAGACTAGCGGGGCAGGACGAGCAGTACTTC; CDR3: CAWRLAGQDEQYF
J: TRBJ2-1; V: TRBV10-3; D: TRBD2; size: .; DNA: TGTGCCATCAGTGAATCCCCTAGCGGGGGACTCAATGAGCAGTTCTTC; CDR3: CAISESPSGGLNEQFF
J: TRBJ1-5; V: TRBV19; D: TRBD1; size: .; DNA: TGTGCCAGTAGTCCTTTGGACAGGGGTCTTAATCAGCCCCAGCATTTT; CDR3: CASSPLDRGLNQPQHF
J: TRBJ1-4; V: TRBV30; D: .; size: once; DNA: TGTGCCTGGGACTTGGATGAAAAACTGTTTTTT; CDR3: CAWDLDEKLFF
J: TRBJ2-6; V: TRBV2; D: .; size: .; DNA: TGTGCCAGCAGTGGAGTCAGGGTTGGGGCCAACGTCCTGACTTTC; CDR3: CASSGVRVGANVLTF
J: TRBJ1-4; V: TRBV18; D: .; size: .; DNA: TGTGCCAGCTCACCAAACTTGGCAGGGCGCGGTGAAAAACTGTTTTTT; CDR3: CASSPNLAGRGEKLFF
J: TRBJ1-6; V: TRBV2; D: .; size: .; DNA: TGTGCTTCGTTCGGGGAAGCTTATTCACCCCTCCACTTT; CDR3: CASFGEAYSPLHF
J: TRBJ2-5; V: TRBV3-1/TRBV3-2; D: .; size: .; DNA: TGTGCCAGCAGCCTAAAAGAAGCGGTATGGTACCAAGAGACCCAGTACTTC; CDR3: CASSLKEAVWYQETQYF
J: TRBJ1-5; V: TRBV19; D: TRBD1; size: .; DNA: TGTGCCAGTAGTATCAGGGGGACAGATCAGCCCCAGCATTTT; CDR3: CASSIRGTDQPQHF
J: TRBJ2-7; V: TRBV6-4; D: TRBD1; size: .; DNA: TGTGCCAGCAGTGACCCGACAGGGGATAACGAGCAGTACTTC; CDR3: CASSDPTGDNEQYF
J: TRBJ2-2; V: TRBV24-1; D: TRBD1; size: .; DNA: TGTGCCACCAGTGCTGTTGGACAGGGCGGGGAGCTGTTTTTT; CDR3: CATSAVGQGGELFF
J: TRBJ2-7; V: TRBV28; D: TRBD1; size: .; DNA: TGTGCCAGCAGATTTCGGGCAGGGGGACCCTACGAGCAGTACTTC; CDR3: CASRFRAGGPYEQYF
J: TRBJ2-5; V: TRBV24-1; D: TRBD2; size: .; DNA: TGTGCCACCAGTGATTTGAAGCGGGGGAGCCGACAAGAGACCCAGTACTTC; CDR3: CATSDLKRGSRQETQYF
J: TRBJ2-3; V: TRBV27; D: TRBD2; size: .; DNA: TGTGCCAGCAGTTTGGGCCGGGGGGGAGATACGCAGTATTTT; CDR3: CASSLGRGGDTQYF
J: TRBJ1-1; V: TRBV19; D: .; size: .; DNA: TGTGCCAGTATCACCAACCCGCGCGGGAACACTGAAGCTTTCTTT; CDR3: CASITNPRGNTEAFF
J: TRBJ2-3; V: TRBV6-2/TRBV6-3; D: TRBD2; size: .; DNA: TGTGCCAGCAGCCCTCAACGACTAGCGGGGTCAGCTAGCACAGATACGCAGTATTTT; CDR3: CASSPQRLAGSASTDTQYF
J: TRBJ2-2; V: TRBV28; D: TRBD1; size: .; DNA: TGTGCCAGCAGAGCGACAGGGGCAACGAACACCGGGGAGCTGTTTTTT; CDR3: CASRATGATNTGELFF
J: TRBJ1-2; V: TRBV9; D: .; size: .; DNA: TGTGCCAGCAGCCCAGCAAACACAGTAAACTATGGCTACACCTTC; CDR3: CASSPANTVNYGYTF
J: TRBJ1-4; V: TRBV7-2; D: .; size: .; DNA: TGTGCCAGCAGCTCTAATGGTGCGGGGGTAAATGAAAAACTGTTTTTT; CDR3: CASSSNGAGVNEKLFF
J: TRBJ1-1; V: TRBV4-3; D: .; size: .; DNA: TGCGCCAGCAGCCAAGATTTGGGAGTCAGTCTAGCTTTCTTT; CDR3: CASSQDLGVSLAFF
J: TRBJ2-5; V: TRBV9; D: TRBD2; size: .; DNA: TGTGCCAGCAGCCTAATTCCGGGGGGTGGTGAGACCCAGTACTTC; CDR3: CASSLIPGGGETQYF
J: TRBJ1-6; V: TRBV19; D: .; size: once; DNA: TGTGCCAGTAGTAGCCGGGGAGGCTCCTATAATTCACCCCTCCACTTT; CDR3: CASSSRGGSYNSPLHF